This TCR beta chain was recovered during a study of T cells in tuberculosis. The repertoire was sequenced with immunoSEQ multiplex PCR; TCRdb's copy has only in-frame clones and lacks some. The data contain around 25,000 clones, roughly nine tenths of them singletons. The germline gives CDR1 SGHAT, CDR2 FQNNGV. The CDR3 contains 15 residues. With V trimmed by 4 bases and J by 4 bases, 9 bases remained unmatched. This receptor was obtained from a donor aged 10-30 years with latent tuberculosis or without tuberculosis infection. Some clones in this sample may be carry-over from other donors' samples. The rearrangement links TRBV11-2 to TRBJ2-5, with 7 bases matching TRBD1. The sample taken for sequencing was PBMCs. CDR3 in DNA: TGTGCCAGCAGCTCTAGACAGGGCGGTGGAGAGACCCAGTACTTC. Encoded protein: CASSSRQGGGETQYF.